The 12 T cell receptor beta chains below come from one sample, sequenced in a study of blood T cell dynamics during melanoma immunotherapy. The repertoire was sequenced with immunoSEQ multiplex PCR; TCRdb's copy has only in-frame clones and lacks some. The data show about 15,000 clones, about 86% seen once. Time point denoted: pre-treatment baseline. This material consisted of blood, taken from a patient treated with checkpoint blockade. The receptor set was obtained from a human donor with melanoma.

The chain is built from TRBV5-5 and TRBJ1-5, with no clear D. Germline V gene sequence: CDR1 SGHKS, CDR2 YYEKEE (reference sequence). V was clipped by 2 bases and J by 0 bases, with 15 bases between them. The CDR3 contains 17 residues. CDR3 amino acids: CASSFKWSTHSNQPQHF. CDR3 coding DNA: TGTGCCAGCAGCTTCAAATGGTCTACTCATAGCAATCAGCCCCAGCATTTT.

CDR3 nucleotides: TGCAGTGCTAGGACTAGTAATGAGCAGTTCTTC. Its protein is CSARTSNEQFF. The chain combines TRBV20-1 with TRBJ2-1; possible D gene TRBD2, 6 bases. Trimming shortened V by 3 bases and J by 7 bases, and 7 bases separated the two germline ends. Germline values: CDR1 DFQATT, CDR2 SNEGSKA (reference sequence). This CDR3 is 11 amino acids long.

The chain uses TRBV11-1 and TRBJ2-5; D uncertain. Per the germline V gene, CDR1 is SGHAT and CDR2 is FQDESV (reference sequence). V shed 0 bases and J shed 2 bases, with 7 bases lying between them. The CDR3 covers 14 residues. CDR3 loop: CASSLARTQETQYF. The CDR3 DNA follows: TGTGCCAGCAGCTTAGCGCGTACTCAAGAGACCCAGTACTTC.

The DNA of the CDR3 is TGTGCCAGCAGTCTATGGACTAGCGCCGACAATGAGCAGTTCTTC. Amino acid sequence: CASSLWTSADNEQFF. The V and J genes are TRBV7-3 and TRBJ2-1; 9 bases align to TRBD2. CDR1 and CDR2 (germline): SGHTA, FQGTGA. With V trimmed by 6 bases and J by 5 bases, 8 bases remained unmatched. The CDR3 totals 15 residues. The whole variable domain, remainder taken from reference TRBV7-3 and TRBJ2-1, is GAGVSQTPSNKVTEKGKYVELRCDPISGHTALYWYRQSLGQGPEFLIYFQGTGAADDSGLPNDRFFAVRPEGSVSTLKIQRTERGDSAVYLCASSLWTSADNEQFFGPGTRLTVL.

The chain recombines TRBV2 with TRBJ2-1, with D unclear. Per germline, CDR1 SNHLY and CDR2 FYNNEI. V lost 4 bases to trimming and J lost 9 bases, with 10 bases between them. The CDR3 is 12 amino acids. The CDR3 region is CASSVLGGEQFF. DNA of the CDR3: TGTGCCAGCAGTGTTCTGGGCGGTGAGCAGTTCTTC.

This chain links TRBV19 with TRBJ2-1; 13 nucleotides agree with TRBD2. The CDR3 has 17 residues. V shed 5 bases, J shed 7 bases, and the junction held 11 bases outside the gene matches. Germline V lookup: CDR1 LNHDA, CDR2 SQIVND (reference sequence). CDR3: CASSLQPTSGRLNEQFF. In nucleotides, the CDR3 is TGTGCCAGTAGTCTCCAGCCGACTAGCGGGAGGTTAAATGAGCAGTTCTTC.

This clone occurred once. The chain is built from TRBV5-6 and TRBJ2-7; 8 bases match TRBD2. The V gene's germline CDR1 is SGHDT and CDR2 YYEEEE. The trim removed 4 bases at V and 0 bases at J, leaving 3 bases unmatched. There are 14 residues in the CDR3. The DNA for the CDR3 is TGTGCCAGCAGCACTAGCGGACTCTCCTACGAGCAGTACTTC. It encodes CASSTSGLSYEQYF.

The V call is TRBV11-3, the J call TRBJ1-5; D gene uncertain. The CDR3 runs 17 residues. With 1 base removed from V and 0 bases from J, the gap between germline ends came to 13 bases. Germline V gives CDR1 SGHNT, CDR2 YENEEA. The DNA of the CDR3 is TGTGCCAGCAGCTTAGTAGGGAGTGCTCATAGCAATCAGCCCCAGCATTTT. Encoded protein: CASSLVGSAHSNQPQHF.

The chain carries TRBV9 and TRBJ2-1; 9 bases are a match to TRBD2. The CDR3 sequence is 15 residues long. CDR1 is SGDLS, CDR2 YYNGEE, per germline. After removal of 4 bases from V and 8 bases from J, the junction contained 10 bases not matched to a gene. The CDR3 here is CASSPEVAGDHEQFF. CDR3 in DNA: TGTGCCAGCAGCCCAGAGGTAGCGGGAGACCATGAGCAGTTCTTC.

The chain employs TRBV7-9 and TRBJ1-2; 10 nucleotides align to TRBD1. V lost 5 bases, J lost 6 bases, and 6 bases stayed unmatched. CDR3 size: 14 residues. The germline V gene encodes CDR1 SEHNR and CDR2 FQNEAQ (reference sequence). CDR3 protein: CASSQGQGQDGYTF. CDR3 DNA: TGTGCCAGCAGCCAGGGACAGGGGCAGGATGGCTACACCTTC. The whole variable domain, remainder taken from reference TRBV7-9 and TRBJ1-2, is DTGVSQNPRHKITKRGQNVTFRCDPISEHNRLYWYRQTLGQGPEFLTYFQNEAQLEKSRLLSDRFSAERPKGSFSTLEIQRTEQGDSAMYLCASSQGQGQDGYTFGSGTRLTVV.

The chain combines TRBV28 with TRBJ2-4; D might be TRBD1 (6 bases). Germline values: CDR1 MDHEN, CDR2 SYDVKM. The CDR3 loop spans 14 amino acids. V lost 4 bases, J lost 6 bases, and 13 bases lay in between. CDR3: CASSSQGSGNIQYF. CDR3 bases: TGTGCCAGCAGTTCGCAGGGGAGTGGAAACATTCAGTACTTC.

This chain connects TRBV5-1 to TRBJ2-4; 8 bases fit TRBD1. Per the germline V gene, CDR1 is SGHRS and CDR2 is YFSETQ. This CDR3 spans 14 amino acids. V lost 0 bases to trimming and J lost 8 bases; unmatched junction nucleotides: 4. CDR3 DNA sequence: TGCGCCAGCAGCTTGGGGACAGGGCGAGACATTCAGTACTTC. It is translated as CASSLGTGRDIQYF. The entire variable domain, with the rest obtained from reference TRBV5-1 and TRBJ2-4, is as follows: KAGVTQTPRYLIKTRGQQVTLSCSPISGHRSVSWYQQTPGQGLQFLFEYFSETQRNKGNFPGRFSGRQFSNSRSEMNVSTLELGDSALYLCASSLGTGRDIQYFGAGTRLSVL.